The 9 T cell receptor beta chains below come from one sample, sequenced in a study of shared clonotypes between healthy human individuals. TCRdb's table, derived via immunoSEQ multiplex PCR, lists solely in-frame clones and lacks some. There are approximately 1.4 million clones in the sample; under 99% occur only once, and roughly 0.45% lies in the top ten. Sequences were obtained from naive CD4+ T cells sorted from blood. Noted subset: CD45RA+ positively selected. All receptors derive from a man younger than 40 in good health.

The chain is built from TRBV7-9 and TRBJ2-1, with TRBD2 matching over 7 bases. CDR1 is SEHNR and CDR2 is FQNEAQ in the germline V gene (reference sequence). This CDR3 has 15 residues. Unmatched junction bases numbered 12, after V lost 3 bases and J lost 10 bases. In DNA, the CDR3 is TGTGCCAGCAGCTTGATGGCTAGCGGTGCTTTGGAGCAGTTCTTC. It yields the protein CASSLMASGALEQFF.

The chain recombines TRBV9 with TRBJ2-5; D could derive from TRBD1 or TRBD2 (5 bases each). V lost 8 bases to trimming and J lost 5 bases, with 25 bases between them. The germline V gene has CDR1 SGDLS and CDR2 YYNGEE. The CDR3 totals 16 residues. The CDR3 sequence: CASQKTGTSLGETQYF. The DNA for the CDR3 is TGTGCCAGTCAGAAAACCGGGACGTCGTTGGGCGAGACCCAGTACTTC.

This rearrangement joins TRBV27 to TRBJ1-1, with 9 nucleotides matching TRBD1. This CDR3 is 14 amino acids long. V was pared by 5 bases and J by 1 base, with 2 bases of the junction left unmatched. The germline V gene has CDR1 MNHEY and CDR2 SMNVEV (reference sequence). The CDR3 loop is CASSRTGANTEAFF. The CDR3 DNA is TGTGCCAGCAGTAGGACAGGGGCGAACACTGAAGCTTTCTTT.

This clone showed up just once. The identical CDR3 is also encoded by other nucleotide sequences in the sample. V and J are TRBV19 and TRBJ2-7; TRBD2 matches at 7 bases. Germline lookup yields CDR1 LNHDA and CDR2 SQIVND (reference sequence). The CDR3 has 12 amino acids. With 5 bases clipped from V and 3 bases from J, the junction kept 1 base outside the gene matches. CDR3 sequence reads: CASSQRGYEQYF. For the CDR3, the DNA is TGTGCCAGTAGTCAGCGGGGCTACGAGCAGTACTTC.

The chain links TRBV18 to TRBJ2-1; TRBD2 is a possible D gene (6 bases). The CDR3 length is 15 residues. V was shortened by 3 bases and J by 4 bases, with 13 bases between the two germline ends. CDR1 is KGHSH and CDR2 is LQKENI in the germline V gene. This chain's CDR3 is CASSPTGLNYNEQFF. The DNA of the CDR3 is TGTGCCAGCTCACCCACCGGACTAAATTACAATGAGCAGTTCTTC.

The chain is built from TRBV9 and TRBJ1-4, with TRBD1 matching 7 bases. This CDR3 spans 14 amino acids. V dropped 3 bases and J dropped 8; count of bases not matched to a gene: 7. Per germline, CDR1 SGDLS and CDR2 YYNGEE. The CDR3 DNA reads as TGTGCCAGCAGCGCGACAGGGAAAGGGGAAAAACTGTTTTTT. Protein: CASSATGKGEKLFF.

This chain connects TRBV21-1 to TRBJ2-3. TRBV21-1 represents a pseudogene. This CDR3 spans 16 amino acids. DNA for the CDR3: TGTGCCAGCAGCTCCGGGGGACACCCTTGTAAAGATACGCAGTATTTT. Amino acid sequence: CASSSGGHPCKDTQYF.

V is TRBV28 and J is TRBJ2-3; D may correspond to TRBD1 or TRBD2 (5 bases each). CDR3 length: 14 amino acids. Germline-derived CDR1 and CDR2 are MDHEN and SYDVKM. The V end lost 8 bases, the J end lost 2 bases, and 14 bases lay between the germline ends. The CDR3 DNA reads TGTGCCAGCTCCTCGGGACGGACCACAGATACGCAGTATTTT. Translating gives CASSSGRTTDTQYF.

V usage is TRBV28 and J usage is TRBJ1-2; maybe TRBD1 (6 bases). The CDR3 is made up of 12 amino acids. Trimming took 6 bases from V and 7 from J, leaving 12 bases between them. Germline CDR1 and CDR2: MDHEN and SYDVKM. The CDR3 coding sequence is TGTGCCAGCAGAGACACAGGGTTTGGCTACACCTTC. Its translation is CASRDTGFGYTF.